This TCR beta chain is from a study of blood T cell repertoires in COVID-19. The wider study: Italy, Spain and the United States were the sources of the convalescent and acute COVID-19 samples.

Sequenced by immunoSEQ multiplex PCR; TCRdb stores in-frame clones only, minus some. The table has under 300,000 clones, approximately 82% seen once. V was trimmed by 5 bases and J by 0 bases, leaving 11 bases between them. CDR1 and CDR2 from the germline V gene are SGHTA and FQGNSA. This CDR3 spans 15 amino acids. The study drew participants aged roughly 18 to 95 years from some 25 US areas. This clone occurred a few times. The sample consisted of PBMCs or T cells enriched from blood (not recorded which). The rearrangement links TRBV7-2 to TRBJ1-3, with D perhaps matching TRBD1 (5 bases). The source of this sequence is a middle-aged man who had recovered from COVID-19. The CDR3 sequence is CASSRGHASGNTIYF. CDR3 DNA: TGTGCCAGCAGCCGTGGACATGCCTCTGGAAACACCATATATTTT.